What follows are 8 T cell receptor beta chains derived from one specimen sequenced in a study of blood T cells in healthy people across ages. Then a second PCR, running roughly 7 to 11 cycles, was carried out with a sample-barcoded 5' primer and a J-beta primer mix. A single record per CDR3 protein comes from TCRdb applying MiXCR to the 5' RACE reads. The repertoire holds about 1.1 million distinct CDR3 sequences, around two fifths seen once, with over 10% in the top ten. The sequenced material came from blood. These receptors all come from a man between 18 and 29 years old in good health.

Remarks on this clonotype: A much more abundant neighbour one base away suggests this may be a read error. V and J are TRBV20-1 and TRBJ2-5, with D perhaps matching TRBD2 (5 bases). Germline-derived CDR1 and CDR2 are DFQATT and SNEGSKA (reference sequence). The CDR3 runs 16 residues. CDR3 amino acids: CSATPDGNGVQETRYF. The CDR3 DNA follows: TGCAGTGCTACCCCGGACGGAAACGGGGTCCAAGAGACCCGGTACTTC.

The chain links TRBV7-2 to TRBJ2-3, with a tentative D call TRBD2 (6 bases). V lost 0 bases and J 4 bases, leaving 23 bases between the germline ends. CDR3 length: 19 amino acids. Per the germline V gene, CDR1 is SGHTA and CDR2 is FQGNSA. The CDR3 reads CASSLAHGRGKDYADTQYF. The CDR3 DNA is TGTGCCAGCAGCTTAGCGCACGGTCGGGGGAAGGATTATGCAGATACGCAGTATTTT.

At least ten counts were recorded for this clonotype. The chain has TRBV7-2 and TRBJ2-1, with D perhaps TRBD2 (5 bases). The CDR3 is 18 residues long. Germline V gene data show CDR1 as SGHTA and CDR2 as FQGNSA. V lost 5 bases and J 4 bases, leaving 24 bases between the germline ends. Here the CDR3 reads CASSRSDIATKRYNEQFF. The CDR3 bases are TGTGCCAGCAGCCGCAGCGATATAGCGACTAAACGATACAATGAGCAGTTCTTC.

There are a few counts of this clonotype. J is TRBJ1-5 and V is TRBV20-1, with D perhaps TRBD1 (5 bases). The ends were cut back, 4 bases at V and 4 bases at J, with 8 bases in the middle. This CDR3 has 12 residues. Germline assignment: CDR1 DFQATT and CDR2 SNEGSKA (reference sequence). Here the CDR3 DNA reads TGCAGTGCTACGGCAGGGAATCAGCCCCAGCATTTT. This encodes CSATAGNQPQHF.

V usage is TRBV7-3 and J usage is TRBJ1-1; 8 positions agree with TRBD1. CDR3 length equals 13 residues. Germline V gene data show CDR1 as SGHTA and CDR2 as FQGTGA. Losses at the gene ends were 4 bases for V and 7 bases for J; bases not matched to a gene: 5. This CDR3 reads CASSSRQGLEAFF. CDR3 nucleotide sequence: TGTGCCAGCAGCTCCCGACAGGGGCTTGAAGCTTTCTTT.

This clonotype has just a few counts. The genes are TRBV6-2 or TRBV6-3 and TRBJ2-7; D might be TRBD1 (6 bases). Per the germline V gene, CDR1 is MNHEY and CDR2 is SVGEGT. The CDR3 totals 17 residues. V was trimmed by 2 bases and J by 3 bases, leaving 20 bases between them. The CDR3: CASSYPPPGQKYYEQYF. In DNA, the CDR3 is TGTGCCAGCAGTTACCCTCCCCCCGGACAGAAATACTACGAGCAGTACTTC.

CDR3 sequence: CASSHRYRVYEQYF. In DNA form, the CDR3 reads TGTGCCAGCAGTCACAGGTATAGGGTCTACGAGCAGTACTTC. V usage is TRBV3-1 and J usage is TRBJ2-7, with D possibly being TRBD1 (5 bases). Trimming pared 6 bases from V and 3 bases from J, leaving 15 bases between. Per the germline V gene, CDR1 is LGHDT and CDR2 is YNNKEL (reference sequence). The CDR3 is 14 residues long.

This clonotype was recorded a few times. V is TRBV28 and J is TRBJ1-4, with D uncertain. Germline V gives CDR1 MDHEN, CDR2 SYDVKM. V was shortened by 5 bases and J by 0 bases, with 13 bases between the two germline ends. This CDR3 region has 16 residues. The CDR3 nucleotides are TGTGCCAGCAGTCCCCCCGGACGGTCAACTAATGAAAAACTGTTTTTT. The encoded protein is CASSPPGRSTNEKLFF.